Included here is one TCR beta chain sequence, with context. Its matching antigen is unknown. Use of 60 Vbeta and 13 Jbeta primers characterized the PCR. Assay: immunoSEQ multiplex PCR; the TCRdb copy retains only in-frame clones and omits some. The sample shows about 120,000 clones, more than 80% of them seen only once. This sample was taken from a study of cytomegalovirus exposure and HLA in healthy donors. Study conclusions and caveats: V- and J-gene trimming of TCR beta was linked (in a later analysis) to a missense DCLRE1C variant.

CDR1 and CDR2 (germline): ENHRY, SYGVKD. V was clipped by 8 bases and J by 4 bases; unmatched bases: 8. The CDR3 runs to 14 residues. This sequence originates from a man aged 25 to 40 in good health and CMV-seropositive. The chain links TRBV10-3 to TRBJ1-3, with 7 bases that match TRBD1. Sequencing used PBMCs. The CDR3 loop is CAILPQGSGNTIYF. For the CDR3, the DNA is TGTGCCATCCTGCCACAGGGGTCCGGAAACACCATATATTTT.